This T cell receptor (beta chain) was recorded in a study of control samples from healthy donors and cancer patients. Looked up from germline, CDR1 is LNHDA and CDR2 is SQIVND (reference sequence). The J segment lost 2 bases and the V segment lost 9 bases, leaving 11 bases of the junction unmatched. The CDR3 consists of 15 residues. TCRdb's table, derived via immunoSEQ multiplex PCR, lists solely in-frame clones and lacks some. Here the sample spans 150,000 to 200,000 clones, 94% being singletons. The chain employs TRBV19 and TRBJ1-1; 8 bases match TRBD1. The receptor's source is a woman aged 18-35 years in good health. Sequencing used blood. The DNA for the CDR3 is TGTGCCAGCGCCGACAGGGGCCTACCTAACACTGAAGCTTTCTTT. It is translated as CASADRGLPNTEAFF. The full variable domain, completed using reference TRBV19 and TRBJ1-1, is DGGITQSPKYLFRKEGQNVTLSCEQNLNHDAMYWYRQDPGQGLRLIYYSQIVNDFQKGDIAEGYSVSREKKESFPLTVTSAQKNPTAFYLCASADRGLPNTEAFFGQGTRLTVV.